The 20 T cell receptor beta chains reported below all come from one sample, sequenced in a study of CD8+ T cells in alopecia areata. Extraction of RNA preceded its reverse transcription into cDNA, which served as the sequencing template. Clones were sequenced by immunoSEQ multiplex PCR, and TCRdb holds only the in-frame ones, with some missing. The sample consists of about 150,000 clones, around half of them appearing once. This specimen was CD8+ T cells sorted from blood, taken at week 0. The source of these receptors is a human donor with alopecia areata.

This clone was seen a single time. The DNA for the CDR3 is TGTGCCTGGACCCCGACAGACGGTCAGCCCCAGCATTTT. Residues: CAWTPTDGQPQHF. This rearrangement joins TRBV30 to TRBJ1-5, with D possibly being TRBD1 (5 bases). The CDR3 has 13 amino acids. V was trimmed by 4 bases and J by 6 bases, leaving 13 bases between them. Looked up from germline, CDR1 is GTSNPN and CDR2 is SVGIG (reference sequence).

This clone was seen more than once but under ten times. The chain employs TRBV11-2 and TRBJ2-6; D is ambiguous. The CDR3 spans 12 residues. Trimming took 10 bases from V and 3 from J, leaving 7 bases between them. Per the germline V gene, CDR1 is SGHAT and CDR2 is FQNNGV. CDR3 sequence (DNA): TGTGCCACCCCCGTTGGGGCCAACGTCCTGACTTTC. This codes for CATPVGANVLTF.

J is TRBJ1-2 and V is TRBV29-1, with D tentatively TRBD1 (5 bases). This CDR3 region has 11 residues. V was pared by 4 bases and J by 6 bases, with 9 bases between. CDR1 and CDR2 (germline): SQVTM, ANQGSEA. DNA for the CDR3: TGCAGCGTTGGACAGTCCGATGGCTACACCTTC. Translated, it gives CSVGQSDGYTF.

The rearrangement uses TRBV4-1 and TRBJ2-3, with D possibly matching TRBD1 (5 bases). Trimming removed 4 bases at V and 6 bases at J, with 17 bases between. Germline values: CDR1 MGHRA, CDR2 YSYEKL. The CDR3 has 15 amino acids. CDR3 in DNA: TGCGCCAGCAGCCCCTCCGGGTCAGGGTACGATACGCAGTATTTT. This encodes CASSPSGSGYDTQYF.

The chain is built from TRBV9 and TRBJ2-1; 13 positions match TRBD2. Trimming removed 3 bases from V and 7 bases from J; junction bases left unmatched: 10. This CDR3 spans 17 amino acids. From germline, CDR1 is SGDLS and CDR2 YYNGEE. The CDR3 here is CASSASTSGGAINEQFF. CDR3 DNA: TGTGCCAGCAGCGCGTCTACTAGCGGGGGGGCAATTAATGAGCAGTTCTTC.

The chain carries TRBV30 and TRBJ2-1; D possibly corresponds to TRBD2 (6 bases). There are 14 residues in the CDR3. The V end was cut by 5 bases, the J end by 1 base, with 12 bases between. CDR1 and CDR2 from the germline V gene are GTSNPN and SVGIG (reference sequence). CDR3 sequence: CAWSGDASYNEQFF. The CDR3, as DNA: TGTGCCTGGTCGGGGGACGCATCCTACAATGAGCAGTTCTTC.

In its sample, this clone was seen a few times. The chain uses TRBV7-2 and TRBJ1-5; no clear D gene. V dropped 2 bases and J dropped 7 bases, with 18 bases sitting between them. Germline CDR1 SGHTA, CDR2 FQGNSA. This CDR3 region has 16 residues. This CDR3 is CASSLSGPADTQPQHF. CDR3 coding DNA: TGTGCCAGCAGCTTAAGCGGGCCGGCAGACACACAGCCCCAGCATTTT.

The rearrangement joins TRBV4-2 to TRBJ2-1; D is undetermined. The CDR3 runs to 14 residues. The germline CDR1 and CDR2 sequences are LGHNA and YNFKEQ. Trimming left V 4 bases short and J 0 bases short, with 7 bases between. The CDR3 is CASSPDGSYNEQFF. In DNA form, the CDR3 reads TGTGCCAGCAGCCCCGATGGCTCCTACAATGAGCAGTTCTTC.

The chain carries TRBV29-1 and TRBJ2-7, with 8 bases identical to TRBD1. The germline V gene encodes CDR1 SQVTM and CDR2 ANQGSEA. The V gene end was trimmed by 1 base and the J gene end by 1 base; junction bases not matched to a gene: 0. The CDR3 consists of 13 residues. CDR3 coding DNA: TGCAGCGTTGAAGGGGACAGGTCCTACGAGCAGTACTTC. Amino acid sequence: CSVEGDRSYEQYF.

This rearrangement joins TRBV7-2 to TRBJ2-3; D ambiguous. The germline CDR1 and CDR2 sequences are SGHTA and FQGNSA. The CDR3 is 13 amino acids. Trimming took off 4 bases at V and 2 bases at J, with 7 bases between the two ends. The CDR3 spells CASSWVSTDTQYF. CDR3 DNA sequence: TGTGCCAGCAGCTGGGTTTCCACAGATACGCAGTATTTT.

This rearrangement joins TRBV13 to TRBJ2-7; D perhaps matches TRBD1 (5 bases). V was cut by 2 bases and J by 2 bases, with 7 bases left in between. Germline loops: CDR1 PRHDT, CDR2 FYEKMQ (reference sequence). CDR3 size: 13 residues. CDR3 amino acids: CASSLQTAYEQYF. Here the CDR3 DNA reads TGTGCCAGCAGCTTACAGACAGCCTACGAGCAGTACTTC. Drawing the rest from reference TRBV13 and TRBJ2-7, the complete variable domain is AAGVIQSPRHLIKEKRETATLKCYPIPRHDTVYWYQQGPGQDPQFLISFYEKMQSDKGSIPDRFSAQQFSDYHSELNMSSLELGDSALYFCASSLQTAYEQYFGPGTRLTVT.

The chain uses TRBV29-1 and TRBJ1-1, with 8 nucleotides matching TRBD1. Losses at the gene ends were 4 bases for V and 0 bases for J; bases not matched to a gene: 7. The CDR3 totals 15 residues. The germline V gene encodes CDR1 SQVTM and CDR2 ANQGSEA. CDR3 residues: CSVAGGQVMNTEAFF. As DNA, the CDR3 is TGCAGCGTTGCCGGGGGACAGGTGATGAACACTGAAGCTTTCTTT.

The chain has TRBV15 and TRBJ2-2, with 11 bases that match TRBD2. This CDR3 is 17 amino acids long. Germline values: CDR1 LNHNV, CDR2 YYDKDF (reference sequence). With V trimmed by 5 bases and J by 2 bases, 7 bases remained unmatched. CDR3 DNA sequence: TGTGCCACCAGCGGTAGCGGGGGGGACCGCAACACCGGGGAGCTGTTTTTT. Translated, it gives CATSGSGGDRNTGELFF.

V usage is TRBV29-1 and J usage is TRBJ1-1; no firm D call. Germline V gene data show CDR1 as SQVTM and CDR2 as ANQGSEA. The CDR3 totals 12 residues. V was cut by 3 bases and J by 6 bases, with 11 bases left in between. In DNA, the CDR3 is TGCAGCGTTGACCTCGAAGCCCCTGAAGCTTTCTTT. Its translation: CSVDLEAPEAFF.

J is TRBJ1-5 and V is TRBV28; a weak D match, TRBD1 (5 bases). CDR3 length: 13 residues. The V and J ends lost 9 bases and 4 bases respectively, with 13 bases between them. Germline CDR1 is MDHEN and CDR2 is SYDVKM. Here the CDR3 DNA reads TGTGCCAGTAGTAGGGGCCATAATCAGCCCCAGCATTTT. It specifies CASSRGHNQPQHF. Combining the CDR3 with reference TRBV28 and TRBJ1-5 gives the whole variable domain DVKVTQSSRYLVKRTGEKVFLECVQDMDHENMFWYRQDPGLGLRLIYFSYDVKMKEKGDIPEGYSVSREKKERFSLILESASTNQTSMYLCASSRGHNQPQHFGDGTRLSIL.

The V and J genes are TRBV27 and TRBJ1-5; no firm D call. The CDR3 contains 13 residues. Germline lookup yields CDR1 MNHEY and CDR2 SMNVEV (reference sequence). Trimming removed 8 bases at V and 3 bases at J, with 11 bases between. This CDR3 is CASGRTPNQPQHF. CDR3 bases: TGTGCCAGCGGCCGGACCCCCAATCAGCCCCAGCATTTT.

The chain combines TRBV9 with TRBJ1-6, with no clear D. Trimming removed 0 bases at V and 0 bases at J, with 10 bases between. Per germline, CDR1 SGDLS and CDR2 YYNGEE. This CDR3 comprises 17 residues. CDR3 DNA sequence: TGTGCCAGCAGCGTAGGGGCTCAGAGCTCCTATAATTCACCCCTCCACTTT. This sequence encodes CASSVGAQSSYNSPLHF.

The table lists this clone with a few counts. CDR3 amino acids: CSVPRPGNTEAFF. Written as DNA, the CDR3 is TGCAGCGTTCCTCGTCCGGGGAACACTGAAGCTTTCTTT. The chain uses TRBV29-1 and TRBJ1-1; D gene ambiguous. The CDR3 loop spans 13 amino acids. Germline V gene lookup returns CDR1 SQVTM and CDR2 ANQGSEA. V lost 5 bases to trimming and J lost 1 base, with 11 bases between them.

The chain combines TRBV29-1 with TRBJ2-1; 12 positions agree with TRBD2. The trim removed 7 bases at V and 9 bases at J, leaving 7 bases unmatched. Germline-derived CDR1 and CDR2 are SQVTM and ANQGSEA. The CDR3 runs 13 residues. As DNA, the CDR3 is TGCAGCGGGGGGACTAGCGGGTACGGTGAGCAGTTCTTC. Protein sequence: CSGGTSGYGEQFF.

This chain connects TRBV27 to TRBJ1-1, with a tentative D call TRBD1 (6 bases). CDR3 length: 13 amino acids. V was clipped by 3 bases and J by 1 base, with 6 bases between them. Germline V gene lookup returns CDR1 MNHEY and CDR2 SMNVEV (reference sequence). CDR3 sequence: CASSLTGNTEAFF. CDR3 DNA: TGTGCCAGCAGTTTGACAGGGAACACTGAAGCTTTCTTT.